These 32 T cell receptor beta chains share one sample of origin, sequenced in a study of a mutant IDH1 vaccine in newly diagnosed glioma. Data came from immunoSEQ multiplex PCR; TCRdb stores just in-frame clones and leaves some out. Here the sample spans about 130,000 clones, around four fifths being singletons. Time point indicated: week 11, during vaccination. All doses held 300 ug of mutant IDH1 20-mer peptide, with topical imiquimod. What these receptors recognize is not known. Sequenced here: PBMCs, sampled from a glioma patient whose treatment included an IDH1 peptide vaccine. Receptors originate from a man aged 40-49 years with glioma.

The chain carries TRBV29-1 and TRBJ2-3, with 13 positions matching TRBD2. Losses at the gene ends were 8 bases for V and 4 bases for J; bases not matched to a gene: 21. Germline V gene data show CDR1 as SQVTM and CDR2 as ANQGSEA. The CDR3 extends over 19 amino acids. Here the CDR3 DNA reads TGCAGCACCCTTAACGGAAAACCGGGACTAGCGGGGTTTTCAGATACGCAGTATTTT. Translation gives CSTLNGKPGLAGFSDTQYF.

CDR3 sequence (DNA): TGTGCCAGCAGTCCCGAATCGGTAGCGGGAGGGCCGGAGTACTTC. Translation: CASSPESVAGGPEYF. V is TRBV28 and J is TRBJ2-4, with 11 bases fitting TRBD2. V lost 5 bases, J lost 14 bases, and 14 bases stayed unmatched. CDR3 size: 15 residues. Per germline, CDR1 MDHEN and CDR2 SYDVKM. Looking up the rest from reference TRBV28 and TRBJ2-4 gives the full variable domain: DVKVTQSSRYLVKRTGEKVFLECVQDMDHENMFWYRQDPGLGLRLIYFSYDVKMKEKGDIPEGYSVSREKKERFSLILESASTNQTSMYLCASSPESVAGGPEYFGAGTRLSVL.

This chain uses TRBV2 with TRBJ2-1; D ambiguous. Germline V gene lookup returns CDR1 SNHLY and CDR2 FYNNEI. This CDR3 is 14 amino acids long. With 1 base removed from V and 2 bases from J, the gap between germline ends came to 6 bases. CDR3 nucleotide sequence: TGTGCCAGCAGTGAAGTCACCACCTACAATGAGCAGTTCTTC. Translating it yields CASSEVTTYNEQFF.

The chain joins TRBV6-1 to TRBJ2-5; TRBD1 matches at 8 bases. CDR3 size: 19 residues. Germline CDR1 reads MNHNS; CDR2 reads SASEGT. After removal of 4 bases from V and 0 bases from J, the junction contained 16 bases not matched to a gene. DNA of the CDR3: TGTGCCAGCAGTGGGCCGTTCCGGACAGGGCTTCGGTACCAAGAGACCCAGTACTTC. Amino acid sequence: CASSGPFRTGLRYQETQYF.

The chain is built from TRBV2 and TRBJ2-2; TRBD1 or TRBD2 may be the D gene (5 bases each). The germline gives CDR1 SNHLY, CDR2 FYNNEI. V shed 8 bases and J shed 5 bases, with 15 bases lying between them. This CDR3 spans 14 amino acids. This CDR3 reads CASLRDDPTGELFF. CDR3 DNA: TGTGCCAGCCTCCGGGACGACCCGACCGGGGAGCTGTTTTTT.

The rearrangement links TRBV7-2 to TRBJ2-3; D remains ambiguous. Trimming took off 3 bases at V and 4 bases at J, with 8 bases between the two ends. The CDR3 runs to 13 residues. Germline lookup yields CDR1 SGHTA and CDR2 FQGNSA. CDR3 protein: CASSLSFSDTQYF. CDR3 bases: TGTGCCAGCAGCTTGAGTTTCTCAGATACGCAGTATTTT.

This rearrangement joins TRBV12-5 to TRBJ2-7, with a weak D call TRBD2 (5 bases). Germline lookup yields CDR1 LGHNT and CDR2 FRNRAP. CDR3 length: 13 residues. Trimming left V 3 bases short and J 5 bases short, with 11 bases between. The DNA of the CDR3 is TGTGCTAGTGGTTTAACGGGGTCGGACGAGCAGTACTTC. This codes for CASGLTGSDEQYF.

This clone appeared a few times. The rearrangement links TRBV4-1 to TRBJ1-2; 10 bases agree with TRBD1. This CDR3 spans 14 amino acids. V shed 1 base, J shed 4 bases, and the junction held 0 bases outside the gene matches. In germline, CDR1 is MGHRA, CDR2 YSYEKL. DNA of the CDR3: TGCGCCAGCAGCCAAGGGACAGGGGGCTATGGCTACACCTTC. It yields the protein CASSQGTGGYGYTF.

J is TRBJ1-2 and V is TRBV18, with a tentative D call TRBD1 (6 bases). Deletions cut 4 bases from V and 7 bases from J, with 10 bases between. The CDR3 totals 12 residues. Germline V lookup: CDR1 KGHSH, CDR2 LQKENI. The CDR3 DNA follows: TGTGCCAGCTCACAAGGGGGGCCTGGCTACACCTTC. Translation: CASSQGGPGYTF.

The chain has TRBV7-9 and TRBJ2-5; 9 nucleotides line up with TRBD1. In germline, CDR1 is SEHNR, CDR2 FQNEAQ (reference sequence). This CDR3 region has 13 residues. The J segment lost 1 base and the V segment lost 6 bases, leaving 0 bases of the junction unmatched. CDR3 amino acids: CASRTGGQETQYF. The CDR3 DNA follows: TGTGCCAGCAGGACAGGGGGCCAAGAGACCCAGTACTTC.

This chain connects TRBV7-6 to TRBJ1-2; D unresolved. Per germline, CDR1 SGHVS and CDR2 FNYEAQ. This CDR3 is 16 amino acids long. Trimming shortened V by 2 bases and J by 0 bases, and 13 bases separated the two germline ends. CDR3 loop: CASSLTNRPSNYGYTF. The CDR3 region has the DNA TGTGCCAGCAGCTTAACGAACAGACCATCTAACTATGGCTACACCTTC.

The J gene is TRBJ1-1, the V gene TRBV28; no definite D call. The V gene lost 7 bases and the J gene lost 6 bases, with 9 bases spanning the gap. The CDR3 consists of 11 residues. Per the germline V gene, CDR1 is MDHEN and CDR2 is SYDVKM. CDR3 sequence: CASKALAEAFF. The CDR3 coding sequence is TGTGCCAGCAAAGCACTAGCTGAAGCTTTCTTT. The variable domain in full, with the rest retrieved from reference TRBV28 and TRBJ1-1, is DVKVTQSSRYLVKRTGEKVFLECVQDMDHENMFWYRQDPGLGLRLIYFSYDVKMKEKGDIPEGYSVSREKKERFSLILESASTNQTSMYLCASKALAEAFFGQGTRLTVV.

The chain joins TRBV7-2 to TRBJ2-7; D is perhaps TRBD1 (6 bases). CDR1 SGHTA and CDR2 FQGNSA come from the germline V gene. The CDR3 extends over 16 amino acids. The V end lost 5 bases, the J end lost 0 bases, and 17 bases lay between the germline ends. CDR3 sequence (DNA): TGTGCCAGCAGCCTCCCTTGGGACACTCCCTCCTACGAGCAGTACTTC. Translation gives CASSLPWDTPSYEQYF.

This chain connects TRBV27 to TRBJ1-2, with unresolved D. The CDR3 sequence is 15 residues long. Germline V gene lookup returns CDR1 MNHEY and CDR2 SMNVEV (reference sequence). The ends were cut back, 6 bases at V and 6 bases at J, with 20 bases in the middle. The DNA for the CDR3 is TGTGCCAGCAGAGGATCAGTTGAACTAGTGAATGGCTACACCTTC. Translation: CASRGSVELVNGYTF.

The chain joins TRBV5-4 to TRBJ2-3; D gene unclear. The CDR3 spans 14 residues. Looked up from germline, CDR1 is SGHNT and CDR2 is YYREEE (reference sequence). Trimming removed 1 base at V and 1 base at J, with 7 bases between. CDR3 residues: CASSLKRGTDTQYF. The CDR3 bases are TGTGCCAGCAGCTTGAAACGAGGCACAGATACGCAGTATTTT.

The chain links TRBV7-8 to TRBJ2-7; D remains ambiguous. Germline V gene lookup returns CDR1 SGHVS and CDR2 FQNEAQ. The CDR3 is 17 amino acids. V gave up 1 base and J gave up 2 bases, with 18 bases separating them. This CDR3 is CASSLGTGRVMTYEQYF. CDR3 coding DNA: TGTGCCAGCAGCTTAGGAACTGGACGGGTAATGACCTACGAGCAGTACTTC. The complete variable domain, with remaining parts taken from reference TRBV7-8 and TRBJ2-7, reads GAGVSQSPRYKVAKRGQDVALRCDPISGHVSLFWYQQALGQGPEFLTYFQNEAQLDKSGLPSDRFFAERPEGSVSTLKIQRTQQEDSAVYLCASSLGTGRVMTYEQYFGPGTRLTVT.

The CDR3 sequence is CASSFGLAGESSYEQYF. DNA for the CDR3: TGCGCCAGCAGCTTCGGACTAGCGGGGGAGAGCTCCTACGAGCAGTACTTC. V and J are TRBV5-1 and TRBJ2-7; TRBD2 matches at 13 bases. The germline V gene encodes CDR1 SGHRS and CDR2 YFSETQ. The CDR3 extends over 17 amino acids. V dropped 2 bases and J dropped 0; count of bases not matched to a gene: 5.

J is TRBJ1-1 and V is TRBV2; no clear D gene. V was cut by 8 bases and J by 1 base, with 11 bases left in between. The germline V gene has CDR1 SNHLY and CDR2 FYNNEI. The CDR3 covers 13 residues. The CDR3 DNA reads as TGTGCCAGCCTAATGGGCCCGAACACTGAAGCTTTCTTT. Translation: CASLMGPNTEAFF. Complete variable domain (other parts from reference TRBV2 and TRBJ1-1): EPEVTQTPSHQVTQMGQEVILRCVPISNHLYFYWYRQILGQKVEFLVSFYNNEISEKSEIFDDQFSVERPDGSNFTLKIRSTKLEDSAMYFCASLMGPNTEAFFGQGTRLTVV.

The chain couples TRBV6-1 to TRBJ1-1; no reliable D call. Between the trimmed V and J ends, which lost 0 bases and 4 bases, there was a span of 9 bases. Germline loops: CDR1 MNHNS, CDR2 SASEGT. The CDR3 is made up of 14 amino acids. The DNA for the CDR3 is TGTGCCAGCAGTGAAGCGGGAGGGCCCACTGAAGCTTTCTTT. Protein product: CASSEAGGPTEAFF.

The chain is built from TRBV5-1 and TRBJ2-2; 8 bases are shared with TRBD1. Per the germline V gene, CDR1 is SGHRS and CDR2 is YFSETQ. The trim removed 5 bases at V and 4 bases at J, leaving 4 bases unmatched. The CDR3 extends over 14 amino acids. This CDR3 is CASSSTGVTGELFF. The CDR3, as DNA: TGCGCCAGCAGTTCGACAGGGGTCACCGGGGAGCTGTTTTTT.

The rearrangement links TRBV28 to TRBJ1-3; D remains ambiguous. Germline values: CDR1 MDHEN, CDR2 SYDVKM. Trimming pared 6 bases from V and 1 base from J, leaving 16 bases between. The CDR3 is 16 residues long. CDR3 loop: CASSSPRGDSGNTIYF. Written as DNA, the CDR3 is TGTGCCAGCAGCAGCCCCCGTGGGGATTCTGGAAACACCATATATTTT. Using reference TRBV28 and TRBJ1-3 for the parts outside the CDR3, the full variable domain is DVKVTQSSRYLVKRTGEKVFLECVQDMDHENMFWYRQDPGLGLRLIYFSYDVKMKEKGDIPEGYSVSREKKERFSLILESASTNQTSMYLCASSSPRGDSGNTIYFGEGSWLTVV.

The CDR3 sequence is CASSPLAVRSYEQYF. In nucleotides, the CDR3 is TGTGCCAGCAGCCCCCTCGCAGTCAGATCCTACGAGCAGTACTTC. The rearrangement uses TRBV6-5 and TRBJ2-7; D gene unclear. Germline V gene sequence: CDR1 MNHEY, CDR2 SVGAGI. Trimming took 6 bases from V and 1 from J, leaving 16 bases between them. The CDR3 runs to 15 residues.

The genes are TRBV27 and TRBJ1-5; TRBD1 agrees at 10 bases. There are 15 residues in the CDR3. With V trimmed by 4 bases and J by 4 bases, 4 bases remained unmatched. The germline V gene has CDR1 MNHEY and CDR2 SMNVEV (reference sequence). CDR3 DNA sequence: TGTGCCAGCAGTTCGGGACAGGGGATAAATCAGCCCCAGCATTTT. Amino acids: CASSSGQGINQPQHF.

This rearrangement joins TRBV5-1 to TRBJ2-7; 10 bases are shared with TRBD2. Germline CDR1 is SGHRS and CDR2 is YFSETQ. The CDR3 totals 16 residues. Trimming cost V 0 bases and J 3 bases; bases outside gene matches: 6. The CDR3 DNA reads as TGCGCCAGCAGCTTGGGGACTAGCGGCCTGGGCTACGAGCAGTACTTC. Protein sequence: CASSLGTSGLGYEQYF.

The rearrangement joins TRBV4-1 to TRBJ2-3; D is ambiguous. The CDR3 consists of 14 residues. CDR1 MGHRA and CDR2 YSYEKL come from the germline V gene. V shed 0 bases and J shed 0 bases, with 4 bases lying between them. The CDR3 DNA reads as TGCGCCAGCAGCCAAGACACCAGCACAGATACGCAGTATTTT. It is translated as CASSQDTSTDTQYF.

The rearrangement links TRBV19 to TRBJ2-7; the match to TRBD2 covers 8 bases. The CDR3 contains 15 residues. Germline V gene data show CDR1 as LNHDA and CDR2 as SQIVND (reference sequence). J gave up 2 bases and V 5 bases, and 8 bases lay outside the gene matches. The CDR3 DNA follows: TGTGCCAGTAGTGTCTCTAGCGGGTCTGCCTACGAGCAGTACTTC. It specifies CASSVSSGSAYEQYF.

The chain links TRBV25-1 to TRBJ2-2, with D tentatively TRBD1 (6 bases). The CDR3 runs 14 residues. Germline values: CDR1 MGHDK, CDR2 SYGVNS. V was clipped by 6 bases and J by 1 base, with 9 bases between them. The DNA of the CDR3 is TGTGCCAGCAGCGGACAGAAGAACACCGGGGAGCTGTTTTTT. Translation: CASSGQKNTGELFF.

The J gene is TRBJ1-2, the V gene TRBV5-6; D unresolved. CDR1 SGHDT and CDR2 YYEEEE come from the germline V gene. The V gene lost 4 bases and the J gene lost 0 bases, with 7 bases spanning the gap. This CDR3 has 13 residues. The CDR3 sequence is CASSLDTNYGYTF. The CDR3 DNA is TGTGCCAGCAGCCTAGACACTAACTATGGCTACACCTTC.

V and J are TRBV4-2 and TRBJ2-5, with D perhaps TRBD1 (5 bases). This CDR3 comprises 13 residues. Trimming took off 1 base at V and 7 bases at J, with 10 bases between the two ends. Germline-derived CDR1 and CDR2 are LGHNA and YNFKEQ. CDR3 sequence (DNA): TGTGCCAGCAGCCAAGCAACCCAGGGGACCCAGTACTTC. This encodes CASSQATQGTQYF.

The chain combines TRBV7-2 with TRBJ1-1; D is undetermined. V gave up 5 bases and J gave up 4 bases, with 11 bases separating them. CDR1 SGHTA and CDR2 FQGNSA come from the germline V gene. This CDR3 is 13 amino acids long. CDR3 nucleotides: TGTGCCAGCAGCGAAGGGTTTGGCACTGAAGCTTTCTTT. Its translation is CASSEGFGTEAFF.

V is TRBV7-2 and J is TRBJ2-1; TRBD2 is a possible D gene (5 bases). Germline V gene lookup returns CDR1 SGHTA and CDR2 FQGNSA. The CDR3 runs to 12 residues. Trimming removed 3 bases from V and 7 bases from J, with 7 bases in between. For the CDR3, the DNA is TGTGCCAGCAGCTTGTGGAGGAATGAGCAGTTCTTC. Protein: CASSLWRNEQFF.

The V gene is TRBV7-2, the J gene TRBJ1-6, with a weak D call TRBD1 (6 bases). Germline V gene lookup returns CDR1 SGHTA and CDR2 FQGNSA. With 5 bases removed from V and 5 bases from J, the gap between germline ends came to 19 bases. The CDR3 is 17 residues long. CDR3 nucleotide sequence: TGTGCCAGCAGCACCGGGGCAGGGGAAGCGAATAATTCACCCCTCCACTTT. Translating gives CASSTGAGEANNSPLHF.